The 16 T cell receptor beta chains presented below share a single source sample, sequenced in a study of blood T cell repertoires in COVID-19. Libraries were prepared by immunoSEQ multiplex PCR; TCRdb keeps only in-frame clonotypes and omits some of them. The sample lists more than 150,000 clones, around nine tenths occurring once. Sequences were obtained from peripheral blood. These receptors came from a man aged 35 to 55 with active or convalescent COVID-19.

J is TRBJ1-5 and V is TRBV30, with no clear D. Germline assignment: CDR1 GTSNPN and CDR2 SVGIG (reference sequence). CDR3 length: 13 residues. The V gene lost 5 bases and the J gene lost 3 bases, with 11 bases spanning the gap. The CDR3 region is CAWSGLNNQPQHF. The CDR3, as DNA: TGTGCCTGGTCCGGACTCAACAATCAGCCCCAGCATTTT.

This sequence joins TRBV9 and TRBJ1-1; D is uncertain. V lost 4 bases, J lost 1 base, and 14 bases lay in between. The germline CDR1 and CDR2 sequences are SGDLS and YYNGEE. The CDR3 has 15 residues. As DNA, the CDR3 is TGTGCCAGCAGCCCCCTAGACCCCCAGAACACTGAAGCTTTCTTT. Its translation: CASSPLDPQNTEAFF. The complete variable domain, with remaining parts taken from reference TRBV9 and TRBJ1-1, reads DSGVTQTPKHLITATGQRVTLRCSPRSGDLSVYWYQQSLDQGLQFLIQYYNGEERAKGNILERFSAQQFPDLHSELNLSSLELGDSALYFCASSPLDPQNTEAFFGQGTRLTVV.

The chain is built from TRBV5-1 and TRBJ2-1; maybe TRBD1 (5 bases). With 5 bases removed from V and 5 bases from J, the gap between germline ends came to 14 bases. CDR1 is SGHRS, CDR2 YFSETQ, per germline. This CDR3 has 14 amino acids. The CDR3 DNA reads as TGCGCCAGCAGATGGGGCCAGGGCAACAATGAGCAGTTCTTC. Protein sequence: CASRWGQGNNEQFF. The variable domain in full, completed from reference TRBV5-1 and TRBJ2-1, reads KAGVTQTPRYLIKTRGQQVTLSCSPISGHRSVSWYQQTPGQGLQFLFEYFSETQRNKGNFPGRFSGRQFSNSRSEMNVSTLELGDSALYLCASRWGQGNNEQFFGPGTRLTVL.

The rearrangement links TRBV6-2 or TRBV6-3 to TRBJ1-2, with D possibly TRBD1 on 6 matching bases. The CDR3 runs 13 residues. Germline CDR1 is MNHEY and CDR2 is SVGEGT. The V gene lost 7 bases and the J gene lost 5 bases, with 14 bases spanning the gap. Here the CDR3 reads CASTPGQTYGYTF. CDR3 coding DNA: TGTGCCAGCACCCCCGGACAGACATATGGCTACACCTTC.

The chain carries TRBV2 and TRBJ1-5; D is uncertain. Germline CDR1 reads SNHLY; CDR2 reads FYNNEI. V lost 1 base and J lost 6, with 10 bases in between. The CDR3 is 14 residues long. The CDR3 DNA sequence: TGTGCCAGCAGTGAAGGAGGGATAAGTCAGCCCCAGCATTTT. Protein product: CASSEGGISQPQHF.

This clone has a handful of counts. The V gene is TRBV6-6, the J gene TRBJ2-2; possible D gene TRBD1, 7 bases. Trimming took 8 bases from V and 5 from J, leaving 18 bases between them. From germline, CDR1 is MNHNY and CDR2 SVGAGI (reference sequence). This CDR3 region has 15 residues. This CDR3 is CASQEGAGGTGELFF. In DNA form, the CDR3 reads TGTGCCAGCCAGGAGGGGGCAGGAGGGACCGGGGAGCTGTTTTTT.

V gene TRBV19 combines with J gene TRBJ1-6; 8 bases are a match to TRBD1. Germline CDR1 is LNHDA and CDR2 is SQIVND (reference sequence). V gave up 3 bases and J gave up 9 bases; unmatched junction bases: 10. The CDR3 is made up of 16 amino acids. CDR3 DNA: TGTGCCAGTAGTATCAACCTCGGACAGGGCGGTTCACCCCTCCACTTT. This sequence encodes CASSINLGQGGSPLHF.

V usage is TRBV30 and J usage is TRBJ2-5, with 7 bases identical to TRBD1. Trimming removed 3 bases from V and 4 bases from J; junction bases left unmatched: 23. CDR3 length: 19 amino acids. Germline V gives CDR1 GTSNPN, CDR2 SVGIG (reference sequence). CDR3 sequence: CAWSGDSSYLGDPAETQYF. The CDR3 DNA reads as TGTGCCTGGAGCGGGGACAGTTCTTACCTGGGGGACCCTGCAGAGACCCAGTACTTC.

CDR3 nucleotide sequence: TGTGCCAGCAGCCCCCCATTTGCGGGGGGGTACGAGCAGTACTTC. Protein sequence: CASSPPFAGGYEQYF. The rearrangement uses TRBV28 and TRBJ2-7; 9 nucleotides agree with TRBD2. Germline V gene data show CDR1 as MDHEN and CDR2 as SYDVKM. V lost 6 bases and J lost 4; bases outside the gene matches: 10. This CDR3 spans 15 amino acids.

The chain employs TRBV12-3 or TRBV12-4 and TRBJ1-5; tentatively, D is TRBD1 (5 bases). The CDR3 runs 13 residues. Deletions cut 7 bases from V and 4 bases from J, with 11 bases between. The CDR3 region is CASIWDFNQPQHF. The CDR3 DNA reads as TGTGCCAGCATATGGGACTTTAATCAGCCCCAGCATTTT.

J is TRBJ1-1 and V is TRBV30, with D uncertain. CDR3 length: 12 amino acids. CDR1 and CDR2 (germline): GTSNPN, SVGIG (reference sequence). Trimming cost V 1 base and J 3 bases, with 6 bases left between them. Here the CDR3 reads CAWSGGYTEAFF. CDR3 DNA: TGTGCCTGGAGTGGCGGCTACACTGAAGCTTTCTTT. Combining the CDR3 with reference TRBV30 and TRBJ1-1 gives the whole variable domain SQTIHQWPATLVQPVGSPLSLECTVEGTSNPNLYWYRQAAGRGLQLLFYSVGIGQISSEVPQNLSASRPQDRQFILSSKKLLLSDSGFYLCAWSGGYTEAFFGQGTRLTVV.

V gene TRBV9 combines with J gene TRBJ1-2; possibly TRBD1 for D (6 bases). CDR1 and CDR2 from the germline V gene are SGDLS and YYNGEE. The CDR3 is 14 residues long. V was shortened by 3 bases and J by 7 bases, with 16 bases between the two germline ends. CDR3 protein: CASSAPRGGPGYTF. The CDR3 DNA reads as TGTGCCAGCAGCGCCCCTCGCGGGGGCCCTGGCTACACCTTC.

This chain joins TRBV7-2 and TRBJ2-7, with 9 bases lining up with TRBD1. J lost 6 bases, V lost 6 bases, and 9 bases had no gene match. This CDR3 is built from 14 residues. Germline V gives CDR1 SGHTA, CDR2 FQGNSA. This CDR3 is CASRSTGTGSEQYF. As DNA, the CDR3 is TGTGCCAGCAGGTCCACCGGGACAGGGAGCGAGCAGTACTTC. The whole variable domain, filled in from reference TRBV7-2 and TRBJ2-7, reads GAGVSQSPSNKVTEKGKDVELRCDPISGHTALYWYRQSLGQGLEFLIYFQGNSAPDKSGLPSDRFSAERTGGSVSTLTIQRTQQEDSAVYLCASRSTGTGSEQYFGPGTRLTVT.

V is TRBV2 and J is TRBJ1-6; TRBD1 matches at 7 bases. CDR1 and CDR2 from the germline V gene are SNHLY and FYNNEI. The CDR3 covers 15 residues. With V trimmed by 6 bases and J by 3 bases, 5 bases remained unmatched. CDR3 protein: CASRGDSLYNSPLHF. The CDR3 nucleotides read TGTGCCAGCAGAGGGGACAGCCTCTATAATTCACCCCTCCACTTT.

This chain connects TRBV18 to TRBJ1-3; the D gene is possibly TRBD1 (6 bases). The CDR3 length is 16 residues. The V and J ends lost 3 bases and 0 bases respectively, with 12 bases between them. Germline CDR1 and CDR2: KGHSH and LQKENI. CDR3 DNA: TGTGCCAGCTCACCCTCGACAGGTACCTCTGGAAACACCATATATTTT. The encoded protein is CASSPSTGTSGNTIYF.

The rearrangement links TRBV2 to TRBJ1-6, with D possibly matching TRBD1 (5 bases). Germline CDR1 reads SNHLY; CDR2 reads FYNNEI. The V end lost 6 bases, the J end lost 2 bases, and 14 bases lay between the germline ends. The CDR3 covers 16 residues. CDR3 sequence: CASRTDSRTYNSPLHF. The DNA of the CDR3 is TGTGCCAGCAGGACCGACAGTCGGACCTATAATTCACCCCTCCACTTT.